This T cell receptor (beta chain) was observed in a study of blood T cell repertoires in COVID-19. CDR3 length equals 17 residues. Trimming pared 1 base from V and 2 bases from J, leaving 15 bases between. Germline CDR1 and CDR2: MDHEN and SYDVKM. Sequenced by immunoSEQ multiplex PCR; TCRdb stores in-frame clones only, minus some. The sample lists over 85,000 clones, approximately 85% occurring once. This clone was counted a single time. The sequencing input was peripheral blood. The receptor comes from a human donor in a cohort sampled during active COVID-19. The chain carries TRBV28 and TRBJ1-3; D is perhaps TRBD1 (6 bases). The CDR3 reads CASSLSLAGDPGNTIYF. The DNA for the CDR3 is TGTGCCAGCAGTTTATCTCTAGCAGGGGACCCTGGAAACACCATATATTTT.